This T cell receptor beta chain emerged from a study of OX40 agonist ivuxolimab in advanced cancers. Broader study findings: Mean expanded clone counts were higher in CD8+ than CD4+ T cells. At doses 0.1 to 3.0 mg/kg, CD4+ and CD8+ clones expanded. Clonal expansion among partial responders at 0.1-3.0 mg/kg ranked near the lowest.

Repertoires were generated with immunoSEQ multiplex PCR, while TCRdb's copy carries only in-frame clones and drops some. The repertoire holds some 90,000 clones, with approximately 91% as singletons. The CDR3 is made up of 15 amino acids. CDR1 and CDR2 (germline): KGHSH, LQKENI. V shed 1 base and J 0 bases; nucleotides not matched to a gene: 1. Comments on this clone: What it binds is not known.

The sample was CD4+ or CD8+ T cells sorted from blood, taken in a trial of the OX40 agonist ivuxolimab. This receptor was obtained from an adult with an advanced solid tumor such as melanoma, head and neck, liver or kidney cancer. The rearrangement uses TRBV18 and TRBJ2-3; TRBD1 matches 7 bases. For the CDR3, the DNA is TGTGCCAGCTCACCACTGGGACAGAGCACAGATACGCAGTATTTT. This sequence encodes CASSPLGQSTDTQYF.